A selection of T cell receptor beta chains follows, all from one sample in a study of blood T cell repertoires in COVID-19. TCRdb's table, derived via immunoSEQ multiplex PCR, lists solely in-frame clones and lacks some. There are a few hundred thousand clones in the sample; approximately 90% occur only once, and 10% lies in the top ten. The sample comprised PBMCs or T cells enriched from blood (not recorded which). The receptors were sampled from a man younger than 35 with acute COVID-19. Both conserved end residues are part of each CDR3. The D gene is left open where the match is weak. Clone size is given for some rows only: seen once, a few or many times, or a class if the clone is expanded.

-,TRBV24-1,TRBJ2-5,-,CATSGDQGGEETQYF,TGTGCCACCAGTGGGGACCAGGGGGGTGAGGAGACCCAGTACTTC
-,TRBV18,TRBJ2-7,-,CASSPWDTIYEQYF,TGTGCCAGCTCACCATGGGACACCATCTACGAGCAGTACTTC
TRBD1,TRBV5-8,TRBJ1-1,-,CASSFGIPVDRGWNTEAFF,TGTGCCAGCAGCTTTGGTATCCCCGTCGACAGGGGGTGGAACACTGAAGCTTTCTTT
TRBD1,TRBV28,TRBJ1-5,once,CASSLKGAGRNQPQHF,TGTGCCAGCAGTTTAAAGGGGGCCGGTCGCAATCAGCCCCAGCATTTT
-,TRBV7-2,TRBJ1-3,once,CASSLAIQGGNTIYF,TGTGCCAGCAGCTTAGCAATCCAGGGAGGAAACACCATATATTTT
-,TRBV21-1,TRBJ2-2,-,CASKGDTGELFF,TGTGCCAGCAAAGGGGACACCGGGGAGCTGTTTTTT
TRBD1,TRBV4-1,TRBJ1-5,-,CASSQGTGTGINQPQHF,TGCGCCAGCAGCCAGGGGACCGGGACAGGAATTAATCAGCCCCAGCATTTT
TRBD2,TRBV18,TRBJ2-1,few,CASSLGTSGIQDNEQFF,TGTGCCAGCTCACTCGGGACTAGCGGGATTCAAGACAATGAGCAGTTCTTC
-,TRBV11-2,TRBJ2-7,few,CASSLDFSGSEQYF,TGTGCCAGCAGCTTAGATTTTTCGGGGAGCGAGCAGTACTTC
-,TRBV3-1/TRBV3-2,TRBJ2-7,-,CASSLRLTSYEQYF,TGTGCCAGCAGTCTTCGACTTACTAGCTACGAGCAGTACTTC
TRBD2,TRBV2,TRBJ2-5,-,CATGQSGGGKETQYF,TGTGCCACCGGACAGAGCGGGGGGGGAAAAGAGACCCAGTACTTC
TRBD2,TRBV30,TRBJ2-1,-,CAWREGLAGFIEQFF,TGTGCCTGGAGAGAAGGACTAGCGGGATTTATTGAGCAGTTCTTC
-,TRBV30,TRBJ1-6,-,CAAGTYSNSPLHF,TGTGCCGCCGGGACTTACAGTAATTCACCCCTCCACTTT
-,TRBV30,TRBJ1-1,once,CAWGQSNTEAFF,TGTGCCTGGGGACAGTCGAACACTGAAGCTTTCTTT
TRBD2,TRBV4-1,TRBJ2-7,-,CASSQGLAGYEQYF,TGCGCCAGCAGCCAAGGACTAGCGGGATACGAGCAGTACTTC
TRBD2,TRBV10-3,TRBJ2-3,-,CAISVGGGTDTQYF,TGTGCCATCAGTGTGGGGGGGGGCACAGATACGCAGTATTTT
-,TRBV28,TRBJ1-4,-,CASSLGGSGLFF,TGTGCCAGCAGTTTGGGGGGGTCGGGACTGTTTTTT
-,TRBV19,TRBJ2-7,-,CASLNLADGGAGEQYF,TGTGCCAGTCTAAACCTTGCTGACGGGGGTGCGGGAGAGCAGTACTTC
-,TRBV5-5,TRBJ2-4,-,CASSPRTVLAKNIQYF,TGTGCCAGCAGCCCTAGGACAGTACTAGCCAAAAACATTCAGTACTTC
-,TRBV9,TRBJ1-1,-,CASSHGSREGSTEAFF,TGTGCCAGCAGCCATGGTAGTAGGGAAGGGAGCACTGAAGCTTTCTTT
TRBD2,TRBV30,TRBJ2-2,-,CALSSGLPNAGELFF,TGTGCCCTAAGCTCGGGACTACCCAACGCCGGGGAGCTGTTTTTT
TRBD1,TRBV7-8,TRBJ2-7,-,CASSLAGQGAPYEQYF,TGTGCCAGCAGCTTAGCGGGACAGGGGGCTCCCTACGAGCAGTACTTC